Presented here are 20 T cell receptor beta chains from one specimen sequenced in a study of T cell responses to AZD1222 COVID-19 vaccine (dated by TCRdb to the early 2020s). The receptor library was made with the immunoSEQ multiplex PCR assay. Sourced from immuneACCESS, this table was stored by TCRdb with only in-frame sequences that have V and J called. A share of the clones is absent; for the studies checked, an unresolved V gene accounts for under half, and the remainder has no known explanation. In all, the sample holds 140,000 to 150,000 clones, and roughly 85% of those were seen once. 7.5% to 8.5% of the sample rests with the top ten. Sample time point, as interpreted from the label and publication: baseline before first vaccination. The input for sequencing was peripheral blood, taken on day 0 of AZD1222 vaccination. Source of these receptors: an adult in good health.

This clone was seen a few times. V gene TRBV3-1 (or the pseudogene TRBV3-2) combines with J gene TRBJ2-6, with 9 bases matching TRBD1. V was pared by 5 bases and J by 1 base, with 9 bases of the junction left unmatched. Germline CDR1 is LGHDT and CDR2 is YNNKEL (reference sequence). This CDR3 contains 18 residues. The DNA for the CDR3 is TGTGCCAGCAGCTCGAGCGGGACAGGGCTTTCTGGGGCCAACGTCCTGACTTTC. It specifies CASSSSGTGLSGANVLTF.

This chain connects TRBV7-9 to TRBJ1-4, with 9 bases aligning to TRBD1. The CDR3 has 15 residues. Germline CDR1 SEHNR, CDR2 FQNEAQ (reference sequence). Trimming cost V 5 bases and J 6 bases; bases outside gene matches: 7. CDR3 nucleotide sequence: TGTGCCAGCAGCCAAAAGACAGGGGGTTATGAAAAACTGTTTTTT. It is translated as CASSQKTGGYEKLFF.

The chain employs TRBV11-3 and TRBJ2-7; D possibly corresponds to TRBD1 (6 bases). Germline V gene lookup returns CDR1 SGHNT and CDR2 YENEEA. Between the trimmed V and J ends, which lost 5 bases and 6 bases, there was a span of 8 bases. The CDR3 length is 11 residues. CDR3 amino acids: CASSQGGEQYF. CDR3 sequence (DNA): TGTGCCAGCAGCCAAGGGGGCGAGCAGTACTTC.

The chain uses TRBV28 and TRBJ1-2; unclear D gene. The CDR3 has 14 residues. Germline V gene sequence: CDR1 MDHEN, CDR2 SYDVKM. Trimming left V 4 bases short and J 1 base short, with 10 bases between. The CDR3 protein is CASSSPRFNYGYTF. CDR3 nucleotide sequence: TGTGCCAGCAGTTCTCCCAGGTTTAACTATGGCTACACCTTC.

CDR3 sequence (DNA): TGTGCCTGGAAAGCCGGCGGGGCGGACACTGAAGCTTTCTTT. Translating it yields CAWKAGGADTEAFF. V is TRBV30 and J is TRBJ1-1, with D perhaps TRBD1 (5 bases). Trimming took 4 bases from V and 3 from J, leaving 15 bases between them. Germline values: CDR1 GTSNPN, CDR2 SVGIG (reference sequence). The CDR3 length is 14 residues. The variable domain in full, with the rest retrieved from reference TRBV30 and TRBJ1-1, is SQTIHQWPATLVQPVGSPLSLECTVEGTSNPNLYWYRQAAGRGLQLLFYSVGIGQISSEVPQNLSASRPQDRQFILSSKKLLLSDSGFYLCAWKAGGADTEAFFGQGTRLTVV.

This chain uses TRBV12-5 with TRBJ2-1; D tentatively fits TRBD1 or TRBD2 (5 bases each). The ends were cut back, 5 bases at V and 0 bases at J, with 17 bases in the middle. CDR1 LGHNT and CDR2 FRNRAP come from the germline V gene. The CDR3 runs to 17 residues. The CDR3 region is CASGLTRDGTSYNEQFF. The CDR3 DNA is TGTGCTAGTGGTCTCACCCGGGACGGGACCTCCTACAATGAGCAGTTCTTC.

The rearrangement joins TRBV10-2 to TRBJ2-7; tentatively, D is TRBD1 (5 bases). Germline V CDR1 and CDR2: WSHSY, SAAADI. V was cut by 7 bases and J by 4 bases, with 11 bases left in between. This CDR3 contains 12 residues. CDR3 region: CASKAGSYEQYF. CDR3 in DNA: TGCGCCAGCAAGGCAGGGTCGTACGAGCAGTACTTC.

This chain links TRBV29-1 with TRBJ2-5; D unresolved. The germline V gene encodes CDR1 SQVTM and CDR2 ANQGSEA. Trimming took 7 bases from V and 1 from J, leaving 4 bases between them. This CDR3 contains 10 residues. The CDR3 reads CSGLQETQYF. Written as DNA, the CDR3 is TGCAGCGGGCTCCAAGAGACCCAGTACTTC.

This rearrangement joins TRBV6-1 to TRBJ2-1; 11 nucleotides align to TRBD2. The CDR3 runs to 15 residues. V shed 0 bases, J shed 6 bases, and the junction held 1 base outside the gene matches. Germline assignment: CDR1 MNHNS and CDR2 SASEGT. CDR3 loop: CASSEAGLAVNEQFF. CDR3 nucleotides: TGTGCCAGCAGTGAAGCGGGACTAGCGGTCAATGAGCAGTTCTTC.

The V call is TRBV28, the J call TRBJ2-3; D uncertain. The CDR3 sequence is 11 residues long. V gave up 6 bases and J gave up 2 bases, with 3 bases separating them. Germline V gene data show CDR1 as MDHEN and CDR2 as SYDVKM. The CDR3 loop is CASSLTDTQYF. DNA of the CDR3: TGTGCCAGCAGCCTCACAGATACGCAGTATTTT. The full variable domain, its missing parts supplied by reference TRBV28 and TRBJ2-3, is DVKVTQSSRYLVKRTGEKVFLECVQDMDHENMFWYRQDPGLGLRLIYFSYDVKMKEKGDIPEGYSVSREKKERFSLILESASTNQTSMYLCASSLTDTQYFGPGTRLTVL.

The chain combines TRBV20-1 with TRBJ1-1; D gene uncertain. The CDR3 covers 12 residues. The V gene's germline CDR1 is DFQATT and CDR2 SNEGSKA (reference sequence). V was shortened by 3 bases and J by 6 bases, with 11 bases between the two germline ends. The CDR3 spells CSASGGESEAFF. Here the CDR3 DNA reads TGCAGTGCTAGTGGTGGTGAGTCTGAAGCTTTCTTT.

This chain uses TRBV2 with TRBJ1-1; the match to TRBD1 covers 9 bases. After removal of 4 bases from V and 1 base from J, the junction contained 13 bases not matched to a gene. Germline V CDR1 and CDR2: SNHLY, FYNNEI. CDR3 length equals 18 residues. This chain's CDR3 is CASSGYHPRGQGNTEAFF. DNA of the CDR3: TGTGCCAGCAGTGGTTACCACCCCCGGGGACAGGGGAACACTGAAGCTTTCTTT.

The chain employs TRBV27 and TRBJ2-2; D unresolved. Trimming shortened V by 6 bases and J by 0 bases, and 8 bases separated the two germline ends. The CDR3 is 14 residues long. Germline assignment: CDR1 MNHEY and CDR2 SMNVEV (reference sequence). The CDR3 protein is CASSWVSNTGELFF. CDR3 coding DNA: TGTGCCAGCAGCTGGGTTTCGAACACCGGGGAGCTGTTTTTT.

This sequence joins TRBV7-8 and TRBJ1-1; tentatively, D is TRBD1 (6 bases). Germline loops: CDR1 SGHVS, CDR2 FQNEAQ. V was clipped by 5 bases and J by 6 bases, with 16 bases between them. The CDR3 runs to 14 residues. The CDR3 region is CASSQYLGGSEAFF. CDR3 coding DNA: TGTGCCAGCAGCCAATACCTGGGGGGCTCTGAAGCTTTCTTT. Full variable domain (remainder filled in from reference TRBV7-8 and TRBJ1-1): GAGVSQSPRYKVAKRGQDVALRCDPISGHVSLFWYQQALGQGPEFLTYFQNEAQLDKSGLPSDRFFAERPEGSVSTLKIQRTQQEDSAVYLCASSQYLGGSEAFFGQGTRLTVV.

V is TRBV19 and J is TRBJ1-3; no definite D call. The CDR3 has 11 amino acids. Germline V CDR1 and CDR2: LNHDA, SQIVND (reference sequence). V was pared by 5 bases and J by 2 bases, with 1 base between. In DNA, the CDR3 is TGTGCCAGTAGTGCTGGAAACACCATATATTTT. It yields the protein CASSAGNTIYF.

This clone was observed a few times. This sequence joins TRBV4-2 and TRBJ1-1, with D possibly being TRBD1 (6 bases). V was trimmed by 4 bases and J by 6 bases, leaving 12 bases between them. CDR1 and CDR2 (germline): LGHNA, YNFKEQ. The CDR3 covers 13 residues. The CDR3 sequence: CASSLQGWAEAFF. DNA of the CDR3: TGTGCCAGCAGCCTACAGGGCTGGGCTGAAGCTTTCTTT.

V usage is TRBV6-5 and J usage is TRBJ1-2; no reliable D call. V was cut by 0 bases and J by 3 bases, with 8 bases left in between. Germline-derived CDR1 and CDR2 are MNHEY and SVGAGI. The CDR3 totals 14 residues. CDR3 in amino acids: CASSYSNGYYGYTF. The CDR3 nucleotides read TGTGCCAGCAGTTACTCGAATGGGTACTATGGCTACACCTTC.

This rearrangement joins TRBV3-1 (or the pseudogene TRBV3-2) to TRBJ1-6, with 8 bases lining up with TRBD1. Germline trimming cut 7 bases from V and 7 bases from J; bases unmatched to any gene: 9. The germline gives CDR1 LGHDT, CDR2 YNNKEL (reference sequence). The CDR3 length is 15 residues. The chain's CDR3 is CASTDGTGVNSPLHF. The CDR3 DNA reads TGTGCCAGCACCGACGGGACAGGCGTCAATTCACCCCTCCACTTT.

This clone was observed a few times. The V call is TRBV6-5, the J call TRBJ1-4, with D possibly being TRBD1 (6 bases). Germline V gene sequence: CDR1 MNHEY, CDR2 SVGAGI. The CDR3 is made up of 15 amino acids. Trimming left V 3 bases short and J 8 bases short, with 16 bases between. The CDR3 coding sequence is TGTGCCAGCAGTTATCAACCAGGGGCAGGAGAAAAACTGTTTTTT. As protein: CASSYQPGAGEKLFF.

A single count supports this clone. The chain links TRBV5-1 to TRBJ1-2; D is ambiguous. Germline CDR1 and CDR2: SGHRS and YFSETQ. The CDR3 extends over 12 amino acids. Trimming removed 4 bases at V and 2 bases at J, with 6 bases between. The DNA for the CDR3 is TGCGCCAGCAGCGGGGAAAACTATGGCTACACCTTC. Protein product: CASSGENYGYTF.